Shown below are 11 T cell receptor beta chains from a single sample sequenced in a study of blood T cell repertoires in COVID-19 (dated by TCRdb to the early 2020s). Receptors were amplified or captured by the immunoSEQ multiplex PCR assay. TCRdb stores this immuneACCESS table with in-frame sequences only. Part of the clones is absent; in the studies checked, under half of the shortfall reflects unresolved V genes, and no reason is known for the rest. The sample table lists some 70,000 clones, around 89% of them with a count of one. Together, the top ten hold 5.5% to 8.5% of the sample. Specimen: peripheral blood. These receptors were taken from a woman older than 75 with active COVID-19.

V usage is TRBV18 and J usage is TRBJ2-5; possibly TRBD1 for D (7 bases). CDR3 size: 13 residues. The V gene lost 10 bases and the J gene lost 4 bases, with 16 bases spanning the gap. CDR1 is KGHSH, CDR2 LQKENI, per germline. CDR3 in DNA: TGTGCCACCTCCCAGGGGGACTCAGAGACCCAGTACTTC. This gives the protein CATSQGDSETQYF.

This clone was observed a handful of times. The chain couples TRBV5-1 to TRBJ2-6; D gene ambiguous. Germline CDR1 SGHRS, CDR2 YFSETQ. The ends were cut back, 4 bases at V and 0 bases at J, with 5 bases in the middle. This CDR3 comprises 14 residues. The CDR3 DNA reads as TGCGCCAGCAGCACAGACTCTGGGGCCAACGTCCTGACTTTC. Protein product: CASSTDSGANVLTF.

This chain uses TRBV28 with TRBJ1-4; D gene uncertain. Trimming cost V 6 bases and J 0 bases, with 8 bases left between them. This CDR3 is built from 14 residues. CDR1 is MDHEN and CDR2 is SYDVKM in the germline V gene. CDR3 nucleotide sequence: TGTGCCAGCAGCTCAGGATCAACTAATGAAAAACTGTTTTTT. Translating gives CASSSGSTNEKLFF. Variable domain in full (rest from reference TRBV28 and TRBJ1-4): DVKVTQSSRYLVKRTGEKVFLECVQDMDHENMFWYRQDPGLGLRLIYFSYDVKMKEKGDIPEGYSVSREKKERFSLILESASTNQTSMYLCASSSGSTNEKLFFGSGTQLSVL.

This chain joins TRBV6-5 and TRBJ1-1, with D maybe TRBD1 (5 bases). The CDR3 totals 13 residues. V was shortened by 6 bases and J by 5 bases, with 13 bases between the two germline ends. Germline V lookup: CDR1 MNHEY, CDR2 SVGAGI. The CDR3 DNA reads as TGTGCCAGCAGACCCGGGGCGGGGACTGAAGCTTTCTTT. This gives the protein CASRPGAGTEAFF.

In this sample, this clone turned up once. The chain is built from TRBV6-2 or TRBV6-3 and TRBJ2-1; D possibly corresponds to TRBD2 (6 bases). The germline V and J ends were trimmed by 0 bases and 6 bases, with 12 bases remaining between them. The CDR3 totals 15 residues. The germline CDR1 and CDR2 sequences are MNHEY and SVGEGT. CDR3 loop: CASSYSRLALNEQFF. The CDR3 region has the DNA TGTGCCAGCAGTTACTCGAGGCTAGCGCTCAATGAGCAGTTCTTC.

V gene TRBV5-5 combines with J gene TRBJ1-5; 8 nucleotides match TRBD1. In germline, CDR1 is SGHKS, CDR2 YYEKEE (reference sequence). The V and J ends lost 3 bases and 4 bases, in that order; junction bases with no gene match: 3. The CDR3 sequence is 14 residues long. CDR3 residues: CASSSGTGNQPQHF. Written as DNA, the CDR3 is TGTGCCAGCAGCTCCGGGACAGGAAATCAGCCCCAGCATTTT.

The chain carries TRBV6-5 and TRBJ2-1; the D gene is possibly TRBD2 (5 bases). CDR3 length equals 13 residues. V lost 8 bases and J lost 8, with 16 bases in between. Per the germline V gene, CDR1 is MNHEY and CDR2 is SVGAGI. DNA of the CDR3: TGTGCCAGCGGACTCAGACGGGTCCATGAGCAGTTCTTC. This gives the protein CASGLRRVHEQFF.

The V call is TRBV4-3, the J call TRBJ1-5; D gene uncertain. Trimming cost V 0 bases and J 7 bases, with 10 bases left between them. This CDR3 comprises 14 residues. CDR1 and CDR2 from the germline V gene are LGHNA and YSLEER. The CDR3 is CASSQELGVQPQHF. The DNA of the CDR3 is TGCGCCAGCAGCCAAGAGCTGGGAGTACAGCCCCAGCATTTT.

With regard to this clone: The CDR3 end shows no conserved phenylalanine or tryptophan, and so a read error is likely. The DNA is left out, because the CDR3 cannot be placed on it with certainty; the CDR3 is given as TCRdb lists it. The chain uses TRBV28 and TRBJ1-2; TRBD1, the D gene given by the table, was not confirmed from the DNA. Germline CDR1 is MDHEN and CDR2 is SYDVKM. The CDR3 totals 10 residues, both ends included. The CDR3 reads CASFPTGVLG.

The chain has TRBV30 and TRBJ2-5; TRBD2 might be the D (6 bases). V lost 2 bases to trimming and J lost 5 bases, with 15 bases between them. This CDR3 is built from 14 residues. Germline V lookup: CDR1 GTSNPN, CDR2 SVGIG (reference sequence). Here the CDR3 DNA reads TGTGCCTGGAGTCTTGGCGGGAACTATGAGACCCAGTACTTC. Its translation: CAWSLGGNYETQYF.

This chain's CDR3 is CASSSQGAGTGELFF. Written as DNA, the CDR3 is TGTGCCAGCAGTTCACAGGGGGCGGGCACCGGGGAGCTGTTTTTT. The genes are TRBV28 and TRBJ2-2; 9 positions agree with TRBD1. Looked up from germline, CDR1 is MDHEN and CDR2 is SYDVKM. CDR3 length equals 15 residues. Trimming at V came to 4 bases and at J to 4 bases, leaving 4 bases not matched to a gene.